One and the same sample provided the 31 T cell receptor beta chains below, sequenced in a study of cytomegalovirus exposure and HLA in healthy donors. PCR primers comprised 60 Vbeta and 13 Jbeta primers. Assay used: immunoSEQ multiplex PCR; TCRdb lists only in-frame clones, some missing. The profile shows about 120,000 clones, around 77% of them singletons. Sequencing used PBMCs. These receptors originate from a man in his forties in good health and CMV-seropositive.

The chain couples TRBV29-1 to TRBJ2-7; 13 bases map to TRBD2. The germline V gene encodes CDR1 SQVTM and CDR2 ANQGSEA. V shed 4 bases and J 2 bases; nucleotides not matched to a gene: 8. This CDR3 region has 16 residues. The CDR3 DNA reads as TGCAGCGTTGGAGAGACTAGCGGGGGGCCGACCTACGAGCAGTACTTC. Its protein product is CSVGETSGGPTYEQYF.

This chain links TRBV7-9 with TRBJ1-6; 7 nucleotides agree with TRBD1. The junction had 4 bases not matched to a gene; V was cut back by 5 bases and J by 0 bases. Per germline, CDR1 SEHNR and CDR2 FQNEAQ (reference sequence). The CDR3 contains 16 residues. The DNA of the CDR3 is TGTGCCAGCAGCCGGACAGGAGTCTCCTATAATTCACCCCTCCACTTT. Residues: CASSRTGVSYNSPLHF.

The chain combines TRBV4-1 with TRBJ1-6, with D uncertain. This CDR3 contains 15 residues. The V end was cut by 6 bases, the J end by 4 bases, with 13 bases between. The germline CDR1 and CDR2 sequences are MGHRA and YSYEKL. CDR3 in amino acids: CASSPVGRYNSPLHF. The CDR3 DNA sequence: TGCGCCAGCAGTCCTGTCGGTCGGTATAATTCACCCCTCCACTTT.

V and J are TRBV10-1 and TRBJ2-7, with 8 bases fitting TRBD1. The CDR3 sequence is 13 residues long. Germline assignment: CDR1 WNHNN and CDR2 SYGVQD (reference sequence). J gave up 3 bases and V 9 bases, and 7 bases lay outside the gene matches. The CDR3 region has the DNA TGCGCCAGTAAAGACAGGGGCGGCTACGAGCAGTACTTC. This sequence encodes CASKDRGGYEQYF.

The chain has TRBV5-1 and TRBJ1-2; 7 bases align to TRBD1. After removal of 2 bases from V and 8 bases from J, the junction contained 21 bases not matched to a gene. The length of the CDR3 is 18 residues. Germline V CDR1 and CDR2: SGHRS, YFSETQ. The CDR3 reads CASSFFRDSNLAKIGYTF. The CDR3 region has the DNA TGCGCCAGCAGCTTCTTCCGGGACAGTAATTTGGCGAAGATAGGCTACACCTTC.

This rearrangement joins TRBV9 to TRBJ2-3; a possible D gene is TRBD1 (5 bases). The CDR3 has 15 amino acids. Germline values: CDR1 SGDLS, CDR2 YYNGEE. Trimming left V 3 bases short and J 3 bases short, with 14 bases between. CDR3 region: CASSASQGVTDTQYF. CDR3 DNA: TGTGCCAGCAGCGCGTCTCAAGGGGTAACAGATACGCAGTATTTT.

V usage is TRBV4-3 and J usage is TRBJ2-5; 7 positions agree with TRBD2. The CDR3 totals 15 residues. V was pared by 4 bases and J by 5 bases, with 10 bases of the junction left unmatched. The V gene's germline CDR1 is LGHNA and CDR2 YSLEER. The CDR3 spells CASSLGSGAAETQYF. The CDR3 region has the DNA TGCGCCAGCAGCCTTGGAAGCGGGGCAGCGGAGACCCAGTACTTC.

Notes on this clone: Relative to the germline gene, one junction end is altered; a read error may explain this. The CDR3 DNA is TGTGCCAGGAGTACAGGGGATTATAGCAATCAGCCCCAGCATTTT. Amino acids: CARSTGDYSNQPQHF. The rearrangement links TRBV19 to TRBJ1-5; 7 bases fit TRBD1. The CDR3 totals 15 residues. Germline loops: CDR1 LNHDA, CDR2 SQIVND (reference sequence).

This sequence joins TRBV9 and TRBJ2-3, with D unresolved. The CDR3 is 14 residues long. V lost 3 bases and J 1 base, leaving 9 bases between the germline ends. The V gene's germline CDR1 is SGDLS and CDR2 YYNGEE. The CDR3 region is CASSGPRRTDTQYF. CDR3 nucleotides: TGTGCCAGCAGCGGACCGCGGCGCACAGATACGCAGTATTTT.

The chain couples TRBV6-5 to TRBJ1-5, with 8 bases that match TRBD1. Germline assignment: CDR1 MNHEY and CDR2 SVGAGI. The V gene end was trimmed by 6 bases and the J gene end by 4 bases; junction bases not matched to a gene: 2. CDR3 length: 13 amino acids. The CDR3 DNA reads TGTGCCAGCAGCTACAGGGGGAATCAGCCCCAGCATTTT. This encodes CASSYRGNQPQHF.

The chain recombines TRBV16 with TRBJ1-4; D remains unclear. The V end lost 0 bases, the J end lost 0 bases, and 8 bases lay between the germline ends. Looked up from germline, CDR1 is KGHSY and CDR2 is FQNENV. The CDR3 runs 16 residues. CDR3 sequence reads: CASSQSGGATNEKLFF. In DNA, the CDR3 is TGTGCCAGCAGCCAATCGGGCGGGGCAACTAATGAAAAACTGTTTTTT. The full variable domain, completed using reference TRBV16 and TRBJ1-4, is GEEVAQTPKHLVRGEGQKAKLYCAPIKGHSYVFWYQQVLKNEFKFLISFQNENVFDETGMPKERFSAKCLPNSPCSLEIQATKLEDSAVYFCASSQSGGATNEKLFFGSGTQLSVL.

This chain links TRBV5-1 with TRBJ1-4; TRBD1 aligns across 7 bases. The CDR3 extends over 13 amino acids. CDR1 is SGHRS and CDR2 is YFSETQ in the germline V gene. J gave up 8 bases and V 4 bases, and 5 bases lay outside the gene matches. This CDR3 reads CASSDRVGEKLFF. The CDR3 coding sequence is TGCGCCAGCAGCGACAGGGTGGGGGAAAAACTGTTTTTT.

The chain recombines TRBV4-1 with TRBJ2-1, with 10 bases fitting TRBD1. The length of the CDR3 is 14 residues. J gave up 8 bases and V 4 bases, and 5 bases lay outside the gene matches. The germline gives CDR1 MGHRA, CDR2 YSYEKL. CDR3 sequence (DNA): TGCGCCAGCAGCCTCGGACAGGGGGGGGATGAGCAGTTCTTC. Translation: CASSLGQGGDEQFF.

The rearrangement links TRBV9 to TRBJ1-1; D may be TRBD1 (5 bases). CDR3 size: 16 residues. Trimming shortened V by 3 bases and J by 0 bases, and 15 bases separated the two germline ends. Looked up from germline, CDR1 is SGDLS and CDR2 is YYNGEE. As DNA, the CDR3 is TGTGCCAGCAGCGGGGCTCTTTCAGGGCTGAACACTGAAGCTTTCTTT. It encodes CASSGALSGLNTEAFF.

The rearrangement uses TRBV4-1 and TRBJ2-1; 9 bases fit TRBD2. The junction had 3 bases not matched to a gene; V was cut back by 1 base and J by 2 bases. Germline V gene data show CDR1 as MGHRA and CDR2 as YSYEKL. The CDR3 has 16 amino acids. The CDR3 loop reads CASSQVRLAAYNEQFF. The CDR3, as DNA: TGCGCCAGCAGCCAAGTGAGACTAGCGGCCTACAATGAGCAGTTCTTC.

The J gene is TRBJ1-1, the V gene TRBV6-5; TRBD1 matches at 7 bases. The CDR3 length is 15 residues. From germline, CDR1 is MNHEY and CDR2 SVGAGI. Germline trimming cut 2 bases from V and 5 bases from J; bases unmatched to any gene: 8. The CDR3 DNA sequence: TGTGCCAGCAGTTACGAAACAGGGGTAACGACTGAAGCTTTCTTT. It yields the protein CASSYETGVTTEAFF.

On this clone: Lacking the conserved final phenylalanine or tryptophan, this CDR3 likely reflects a read error. The CDR3 loop is CASSLAGGQGTYGYTL. CDR3 bases: TGTGCCAGCAGCTTAGCGGGAGGACAGGGTACCTATGGCTACACCCTC. The genes are TRBV7-9 and TRBJ1-2; 8 bases agree with TRBD1. J was trimmed by 4 bases and V by 0 bases; bases with no gene match: 7. The germline V gene has CDR1 SEHNR and CDR2 FQNEAQ (reference sequence). The CDR3 loop spans 16 amino acids.

The sample holds a few counts of this clone. The V and J genes are TRBV27 and TRBJ2-4; the D is unclear. V was trimmed by 0 bases and J by 8 bases, leaving 11 bases between them. Germline assignment: CDR1 MNHEY and CDR2 SMNVEV (reference sequence). CDR3 length equals 14 residues. CDR3 region: CASSLSRIADIQYF. The CDR3 DNA reads as TGTGCCAGCAGTTTATCTCGGATTGCGGACATTCAGTACTTC.

This clone was counted only a few times. V and J are TRBV5-4 and TRBJ1-1, with a tentative D call TRBD1 (5 bases). This CDR3 has 13 residues. Germline CDR1 SGHNT, CDR2 YYREEE (reference sequence). Trimming pared 3 bases from V and 1 base from J, leaving 7 bases between. This CDR3 is CASSWGENTEAFF. The CDR3 nucleotides read TGTGCCAGCAGCTGGGGGGAGAACACTGAAGCTTTCTTT.

For this clone: Germline and junction disagree at one end, which may indicate a read error. The chain links TRBV7-6 to TRBJ2-6; 8 nucleotides match TRBD2. From germline, CDR1 is SGHVS and CDR2 FNYEAQ. CDR3 length: 14 amino acids. The CDR3 spells CASSRGGGANGLTF. The CDR3 nucleotides are TGTGCCAGCAGCCGGGGGGGTGGGGCCAACGGCCTGACTTTC.

This chain connects TRBV5-5 to TRBJ1-2; 7 bases match TRBD1. Per the germline V gene, CDR1 is SGHKS and CDR2 is YYEKEE (reference sequence). V shed 5 bases, J shed 0 bases, and the junction held 10 bases outside the gene matches. The CDR3 runs 16 residues. This chain's CDR3 is CASSVTGRRSNYGYTF. CDR3 sequence (DNA): TGTGCCAGCAGTGTGACAGGGCGACGCTCTAACTATGGCTACACCTTC.

The chain carries TRBV9 and TRBJ2-1; tentatively, D is TRBD2 (6 bases). The V and J ends lost 2 bases and 3 bases respectively, with 15 bases between them. CDR1 is SGDLS, CDR2 YYNGEE, per germline. The CDR3 runs 16 residues. The CDR3 DNA reads as TGTGCCAGCAGCGTTTTAACGGGGGTGCTCTACAATGAGCAGTTCTTC. Translated, it gives CASSVLTGVLYNEQFF.

A few counts support this clone. The same CDR3 arises from other DNA sequences in this sample as well. The DNA of the CDR3 is TGTGCCAGCAGTTACACTACTGGGACAAACTATGGCTACACCTTC. Protein: CASSYTTGTNYGYTF. The chain joins TRBV6-5 to TRBJ1-2; TRBD1 is a possible D gene (6 bases). CDR1 and CDR2 from the germline V gene are MNHEY and SVGAGI. The CDR3 has 15 amino acids. V gave up 2 bases and J gave up 2 bases, with 12 bases separating them.

The V and J genes are TRBV5-5 and TRBJ2-3; 8 nucleotides align to TRBD1. The CDR3 consists of 15 residues. Germline CDR1 reads SGHKS; CDR2 reads YYEKEE (reference sequence). The trim removed 4 bases at V and 4 bases at J, leaving 8 bases unmatched. CDR3 coding DNA: TGTGCCAGCAGCCCGGTATTGACAGGGGCAGATACGCAGTATTTT. Translated, it gives CASSPVLTGADTQYF.

The V and J genes are TRBV7-2 and TRBJ2-3; 7 bases map to TRBD2. V lost 5 bases, J lost 8 bases, and 13 bases stayed unmatched. The CDR3 runs to 15 residues. The germline V gene encodes CDR1 SGHTA and CDR2 FQGNSA. CDR3 amino acids: CASSLEGRGGGTQYF. The CDR3 DNA follows: TGTGCCAGCAGCCTAGAGGGGAGGGGAGGTGGTACGCAGTATTTT.

CDR3 sequence: CAWGEGDPWGYTF. CDR3 coding DNA: TGTGCCTGGGGAGAGGGCGACCCGTGGGGCTACACCTTC. This rearrangement joins TRBV30 to TRBJ1-2; no clear D gene. CDR3 length: 13 residues. CDR1 and CDR2 (germline): GTSNPN, SVGIG (reference sequence). V shed 5 bases and J shed 8 bases, with 18 bases lying between them. The whole variable domain, filled in from reference TRBV30 and TRBJ1-2, reads SQTIHQWPATLVQPVGSPLSLECTVEGTSNPNLYWYRQAAGRGLQLLFYSVGIGQISSEVPQNLSASRPQDRQFILSSKKLLLSDSGFYLCAWGEGDPWGYTFGSGTRLTVV.

The chain joins TRBV9 to TRBJ2-7, with D uncertain. V lost 0 bases to trimming and J lost 0 bases, with 7 bases between them. The CDR3 is made up of 14 amino acids. CDR1 SGDLS and CDR2 YYNGEE come from the germline V gene. CDR3: CASSVAQNSYEQYF. CDR3 nucleotides: TGTGCCAGCAGCGTAGCTCAGAACTCCTACGAGCAGTACTTC.

The chain links TRBV10-1 to TRBJ1-4; 9 positions agree with TRBD1. Germline lookup yields CDR1 WNHNN and CDR2 SYGVQD (reference sequence). There are 16 residues in the CDR3. V gave up 0 bases and J gave up 3 bases; unmatched junction bases: 2. CDR3 amino acids: CASSESGQGSNEKLFF. The CDR3 coding sequence is TGCGCCAGCAGTGAGTCGGGACAGGGCTCTAATGAAAAACTGTTTTTT.

Notes on this clone: Germline and junction disagree at one end, which may indicate a read error. The genes are TRBV7-9 and TRBJ2-5, with TRBD2 matching 13 bases. CDR1 SEHNR and CDR2 FQNEAQ come from the germline V gene (reference sequence). CDR3 length equals 17 residues. CDR3 nucleotides: TGTTCCAGCAGGCGTTCCGGGACTAGCGGGGTTGGAGAGACCCAGTACTTC. It encodes CSSRRSGTSGVGETQYF.

The chain uses TRBV5-8 and TRBJ2-1; D possibly corresponds to TRBD1 (6 bases). The CDR3 is 13 amino acids. The V gene lost 3 bases and the J gene lost 3 bases, with 7 bases spanning the gap. Germline lookup yields CDR1 SGHTS and CDR2 YDEGEE. The CDR3 DNA follows: TGTGCCAGCAGCTGGGACAACTACAATGAGCAGTTCTTC. Protein: CASSWDNYNEQFF. The variable domain in full, completed from reference TRBV5-8 and TRBJ2-1, reads EAGVTQSPTHLIKTRGQQATLRCSPISGHTSVYWYQQALGLGLQFLLWYDEGEERNRGNFPPRFSGRQFPNYSSELNVNALELEDSALYLCASSWDNYNEQFFGPGTRLTVL.

This chain uses TRBV7-6 with TRBJ1-3; 7 bases map to TRBD1. This CDR3 region has 18 residues. J was trimmed by 4 bases and V by 10 bases; bases with no gene match: 22. In germline, CDR1 is SGHVS, CDR2 FNYEAQ. The CDR3, as DNA: TGTGCCACTTCCGACCGGGACAGTTCTGAAAACGACGGAAACACCATATATTTT. Its protein is CATSDRDSSENDGNTIYF.